This TCR beta chain was identified during a study of blood T cell repertoires in COVID-19. The wider study: The study drew acute and convalescent COVID-19 samples from the United States, Italy and Spain.

Sequencing was performed with immunoSEQ multiplex PCR; in TCRdb, only in-frame clones are kept and a portion is missing. The sample contains 120,000 to 150,000 clones, around 82% of which appear only once. After removal of 2 bases from V and 6 bases from J, the junction contained 10 bases not matched to a gene. Germline V gene data show CDR1 as SGHRS and CDR2 as YFSETQ. The CDR3 is 16 amino acids. The chain joins TRBV5-1 to TRBJ2-3; 9 nucleotides align to TRBD2. What was sequenced was peripheral blood. This clonotype was sampled from a human donor in a cohort sampled during active COVID-19. CDR3 protein: CASSFLPAGGQDTQYF. As DNA, the CDR3 is TGCGCCAGCAGCTTCCTCCCGGCGGGGGGGCAGGATACGCAGTATTTT.